This TCR beta chain was observed in a study of blood T cell repertoires in COVID-19 (dated by TCRdb to the early 2020s). General notes on the study: Samples covering the acute and convalescent phases of COVID-19 were provided by collaborators in the United States, Italy and Spain. Samples were obtained from the ongoing ImmuneRACE study (first 160 participants) and from roughly 1,300 subjects provided by 6 global collaborators. The prospective study material was composed of cDNA or gDNA derived from T cells, B-cell-depleted T cells, or PBMCs. Where available, HLA class I and class II types were obtained from metadata supplied by the sample provider rather than from assay-based typing. Deeply sampled blood TCRbeta repertoires from subjects exposed to, actively infected with, or recovered from COVID-19 were included in the dataset. The repertoires were released in a freely available public database meant as a resource for research on the immune response to SARS-CoV-2. Sample metadata almost always included a de-identified subject ID, COVID-19 status, age in years and sex. The paper as a whole reports these results and caveats: Clinical and demographic metadata were provided uncurated, with the amount varying by source and participant.

With regard to this clone: Its antigen remains unidentified. Base qualities are missing; no much larger clone stands one base away.

TCRbeta CDR3 regions were amplified from genomic DNA using the immunoSEQ Assay, a bias-controlled multiplex PCR. On the authors' methods: The number of nucleated cells in each sample was estimated by amplification of reference gene primers within the assay. Sequence reads were collapsed and filtered to measure the absolute abundance of every unique TCRbeta CDR3 rearrangement. For each sample, productive Simpson clonality was calculated as the square root of Simpson's diversity index across productive rearrangements. TCRdb stores this immuneACCESS table with in-frame sequences only. Part of the clones is absent; in the studies checked, under half of the shortfall reflects unresolved V genes, and no reason is known for the rest. V and J calls and clone size follow that table, whereas D and trimming were derived from the DNA. The sample has about 58,000 clones on record, approximately 80% of them singletons. The ten largest make up 10% of the sample.

At one collaborating source in Seattle, patients were enrolled during active infection and were followed longitudinally through the course of disease. The collaborating institutions used their own protocols to collect whole blood in K2EDTA tubes. For TCRbeta analysis, collaborators shipped samples in one of three forms: frozen whole blood, isolated PBMCs, or DNA extracted from either of those sample types. Source material: peripheral blood. This clonotype originated in a man between 50 and 59 years old with COVID-19, enrolled during active disease.

The CDR3 reads CASRETGVGEKLFF. The base sequence is TGTGCCAGCAGAGAGACAGGGGTGGGTGAAAAACTGTTTTTT. This chain joins TRBV28 to TRBJ1-4; 8 nucleotides in the junction match TRBD1. As encoded in the germline V gene, CDR1 is MDHEN while CDR2 is SYDVKM. Clipping removes 6 bases from V and 7 bases from J, with 7 as the unmatched junction base count. The CDR3 runs 14 amino acids, cysteine and phenylalanine included. The CDR3 DNA has 42 bases and is translated from base 1. This CDR3, with the reference TRBV28 and TRBJ1-4 proteins standing in past its ends, gives the full variable domain DVKVTQSSRYLVKRTGEKVFLECVQDMDHENMFWYRQDPGLGLRLIYFSYDVKMKEKGDIPEGYSVSREKKERFSLILESASTNQTSMYLCASRETGVGEKLFFGSGTQLSVL.